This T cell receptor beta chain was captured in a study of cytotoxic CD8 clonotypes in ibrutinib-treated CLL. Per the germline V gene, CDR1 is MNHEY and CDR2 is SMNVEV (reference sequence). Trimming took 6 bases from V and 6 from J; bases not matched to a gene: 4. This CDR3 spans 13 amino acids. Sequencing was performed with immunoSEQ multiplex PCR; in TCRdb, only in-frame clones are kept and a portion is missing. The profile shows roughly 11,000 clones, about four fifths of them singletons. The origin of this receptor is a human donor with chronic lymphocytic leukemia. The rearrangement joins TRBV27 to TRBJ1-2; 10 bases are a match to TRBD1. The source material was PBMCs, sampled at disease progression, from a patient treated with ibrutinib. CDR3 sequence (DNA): TGTGCCAGCAGGCGACAGGGGGCAAATGGCTACACCTTC. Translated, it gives CASRRQGANGYTF.